The 18 T cell receptor beta chains listed next were all sequenced from one sample in a study of blood T cells in healthy people across ages. Through a sample-barcoded 5' primer and a J-beta primer mix, a second PCR was run for roughly 7 to 11 cycles. TCRdb reprocessed the 5' RACE reads with MiXCR, giving one entry per CDR3 protein. The table includes some 1.6 million distinct CDR3 sequences, around 35% detected once. The sequencing sample was made of blood. The receptors were sampled from a young woman in good health.

The chain couples TRBV2 to TRBJ2-5, with 9 bases that match TRBD1. Germline-derived CDR1 and CDR2 are SNHLY and FYNNEI. Germline trimming cut 6 bases from V and 4 bases from J; bases unmatched to any gene: 9. The CDR3 is 15 residues long. This CDR3 is CASRFGTGGRETQYF. CDR3 in DNA: TGTGCCAGCAGGTTCGGAACAGGGGGCAGAGAGACCCAGTACTTC.

This clonotype was counted only a few times. The chain uses TRBV6-1 and TRBJ2-3; 9 nucleotides align to TRBD2. There are 16 residues in the CDR3. Losses at the gene ends were 4 bases for V and 2 bases for J; bases not matched to a gene: 7. Per the germline V gene, CDR1 is MNHNS and CDR2 is SASEGT. The CDR3: CASSVSSGMTTDTQYF. CDR3 sequence (DNA): TGTGCCAGCAGTGTTTCTAGCGGGATGACCACAGATACGCAGTATTTT.

The chain is built from TRBV20-1 and TRBJ2-3; 7 bases match TRBD2. The germline V gene has CDR1 DFQATT and CDR2 SNEGSKA (reference sequence). After removal of 5 bases from V and 6 bases from J, the junction contained 20 bases not matched to a gene. CDR3 length: 17 amino acids. In nucleotides, the CDR3 is TGCAGTGCTCCTCCTTCAAGTGGGAGGGCCTATAGGGATACGCAGTATTTT. Amino acid sequence: CSAPPSSGRAYRDTQYF.

The chain employs TRBV9 and TRBJ1-1; D is uncertain. V was clipped by 0 bases and J by 5 bases, with 14 bases between them. The CDR3 loop spans 15 amino acids. Germline assignment: CDR1 SGDLS and CDR2 YYNGEE. CDR3: CASSVDAHRGTEAFF. Written as DNA, the CDR3 is TGTGCCAGCAGCGTAGATGCCCATCGCGGGACTGAAGCTTTCTTT.

This clonotype was counted at least ten times. The V and J genes are TRBV20-1 and TRBJ2-7; D remains unclear. V lost 2 bases and J lost 6, with 23 bases in between. There are 16 residues in the CDR3. CDR1 DFQATT and CDR2 SNEGSKA come from the germline V gene (reference sequence). The CDR3 loop reads CSARLANLLLFGEQYF. CDR3 DNA sequence: TGCAGTGCTAGACTCGCGAACCTTCTTCTCTTTGGCGAGCAGTACTTC.

This clonotype was counted only a few times. This chain connects TRBV3-1 to TRBJ2-7; D is unresolved. The V end lost 4 bases, the J end lost 6 bases, and 13 bases lay between the germline ends. This CDR3 is built from 13 residues. Per germline, CDR1 LGHDT and CDR2 YNNKEL (reference sequence). CDR3 bases: TGTGCCAGCAGCCCGACGGCCAGTCTCGAGCAGTACTTC. As protein: CASSPTASLEQYF.

This clonotype was detected many times. This chain connects TRBV12-3 or TRBV12-4 to TRBJ2-7; possible D gene TRBD2, 6 bases. This CDR3 region has 13 residues. Trimming removed 6 bases at V and 3 bases at J, with 12 bases between. The CDR3 nucleotides are TGTGCCAGCAGCCCTACGCGGGGCTACGAGCAGTACTTC. It encodes CASSPTRGYEQYF.

The V and J genes are TRBV7-2 and TRBJ1-2; D unclear. Germline V lookup: CDR1 SGHTA, CDR2 FQGNSA. V was trimmed by 4 bases and J by 2 bases, leaving 8 bases between them. The CDR3 consists of 13 residues. CDR3 protein: CASSYDPNYGYTF. The CDR3 DNA reads TGTGCCAGCAGCTACGACCCAAACTATGGCTACACCTTC.

The chain employs TRBV20-1 and TRBJ2-3; 9 bases map to TRBD1. V gave up 4 bases and J gave up 2 bases; unmatched junction bases: 13. The CDR3 extends over 17 amino acids. Germline assignment: CDR1 DFQATT and CDR2 SNEGSKA (reference sequence). The CDR3 coding sequence is TGCAGTGCTAATCTGAACCGGGACAGGGTCCCCACAGATACGCAGTATTTT. Protein sequence: CSANLNRDRVPTDTQYF.

The chain employs TRBV6-5 and TRBJ2-3, with D unclear. Germline values: CDR1 MNHEY, CDR2 SVGAGI. The V end lost 8 bases, the J end lost 2 bases, and 11 bases lay between the germline ends. The CDR3 covers 13 residues. In DNA, the CDR3 is TGTGCCAGCGGGATCGGGTCCACAGATACGCAGTATTTT. Its translation is CASGIGSTDTQYF.

V and J are TRBV27 and TRBJ2-2; D may be TRBD2 (6 bases). The CDR3 contains 16 residues. Germline V gene sequence: CDR1 MNHEY, CDR2 SMNVEV (reference sequence). The V end was cut by 2 bases, the J end by 1 base, with 11 bases between. Here the CDR3 reads CASSLRHGGNTGELFF. CDR3 DNA: TGTGCCAGCAGTTTACGCCACGGGGGGAACACCGGGGAGCTGTTTTTT.

The CDR3 DNA reads as TGTGCCAGCAGCTCTTCAACAGGGACTATCTACGAGCAGTACTTC. This translates into CASSSSTGTIYEQYF. The V gene is TRBV7-6, the J gene TRBJ2-7, with TRBD2 as a possible D gene (7 bases). The V gene lost 4 bases and the J gene lost 3 bases, with 16 bases spanning the gap. Germline CDR1 is SGHVS and CDR2 is FNYEAQ. The CDR3 spans 15 residues.

The gene calls are TRBV7-3 and TRBJ2-3; perhaps TRBD2 as D (8 bases). The CDR3 spans 15 residues. V was cut by 5 bases and J by 5 bases, with 17 bases left in between. Germline V gives CDR1 SGHTA, CDR2 FQGTGA. CDR3: CASSPGGLGGDTQYF. CDR3 bases: TGTGCCAGCAGCCCAGGGGGACTAGGAGGAGATACGCAGTATTTT. The full variable domain, rest sourced from reference TRBV7-3 and TRBJ2-3, is GAGVSQTPSNKVTEKGKYVELRCDPISGHTALYWYRQSLGQGPEFLIYFQGTGAADDSGLPNDRFFAVRPEGSVSTLKIQRTERGDSAVYLCASSPGGLGGDTQYFGPGTRLTVL.

This clonotype was seen only a few times. V and J are TRBV20-1 and TRBJ2-7, with D maybe TRBD1 (6 bases). The CDR3 extends over 15 amino acids. From germline, CDR1 is DFQATT and CDR2 SNEGSKA (reference sequence). Trimming took 4 bases from V and 1 from J, leaving 17 bases between them. The DNA of the CDR3 is TGCAGTGCTACACAGACAGGTGGTTTATCCTACGAGCAGTACTTC. Translated, it gives CSATQTGGLSYEQYF.

The chain combines TRBV7-8 with TRBJ2-1; D could derive from TRBD1 or TRBD2 (7 bases each). This CDR3 region has 15 residues. V dropped 8 bases and J dropped 5 bases, with 19 bases sitting between them. Germline V gene sequence: CDR1 SGHVS, CDR2 FQNEAQ. Written as DNA, the CDR3 is TGTGCCAGCTACGGGGGGACAGCGAAAAACAATGAGCAGTTCTTC. Translated, it gives CASYGGTAKNNEQFF.

As to this clonotype: An end of the junction differs from the germline gene, which may be a read error. The chain joins TRBV27 to TRBJ1-4; 7 nucleotides align to TRBD1. The germline gives CDR1 MNHEY, CDR2 SMNVEV (reference sequence). The CDR3 length is 12 residues. Written as DNA, the CDR3 is TGTGCCAGCAGGACAGGGAATGAAAAACGGTTTTTT. Amino acids: CASRTGNEKRFF.

This clonotype was found many times. The rearrangement uses TRBV29-1 and TRBJ2-5; D is uncertain. The CDR3 runs 15 residues. Trimming left V 5 bases short and J 2 bases short, with 18 bases between. Germline V gene data show CDR1 as SQVTM and CDR2 as ANQGSEA. CDR3 nucleotide sequence: TGCAGCGTTTCAGAGGTCAGAATCGGGCAAGAGACCCAGTACTTC. It translates to CSVSEVRIGQETQYF.

This clonotype came up a few times. The gene calls are TRBV7-3 and TRBJ2-1; 14 bases fit TRBD2. Germline lookup yields CDR1 SGHTA and CDR2 FQGTGA. Trimming removed 5 bases from V and 5 bases from J; junction bases left unmatched: 14. This CDR3 has 19 residues. Written as DNA, the CDR3 is TGTGCCAGCAGCCCACTGCGACTAGCGGGAGGGCCGGGTCACAATGAGCAGTTCTTC. It codes for CASSPLRLAGGPGHNEQFF.